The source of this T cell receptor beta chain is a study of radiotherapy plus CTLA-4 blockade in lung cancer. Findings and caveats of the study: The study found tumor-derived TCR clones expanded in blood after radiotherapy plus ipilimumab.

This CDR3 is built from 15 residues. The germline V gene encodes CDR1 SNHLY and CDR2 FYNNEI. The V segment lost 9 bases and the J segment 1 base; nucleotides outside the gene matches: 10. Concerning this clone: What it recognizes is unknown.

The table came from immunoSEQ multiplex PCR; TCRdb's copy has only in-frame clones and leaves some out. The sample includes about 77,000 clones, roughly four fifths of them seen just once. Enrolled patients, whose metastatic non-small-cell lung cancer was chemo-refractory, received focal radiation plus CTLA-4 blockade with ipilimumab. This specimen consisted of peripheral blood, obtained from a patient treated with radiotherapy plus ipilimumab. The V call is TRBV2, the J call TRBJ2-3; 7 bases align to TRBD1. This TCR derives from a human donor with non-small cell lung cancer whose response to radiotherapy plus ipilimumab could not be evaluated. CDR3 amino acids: CASRTGLLGTDTQYF. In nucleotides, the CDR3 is TGTGCCAGTAGGACAGGCCTTTTGGGCACAGATACGCAGTATTTT.